Following are 3 T cell receptor beta chains from one sample sequenced in a study of blood T cell repertoires in COVID-19 (dated by TCRdb to between 2020 and 2021). The method was the immunoSEQ multiplex PCR assay. In its TCRdb copy, this immuneACCESS table keeps in-frame sequences only and misses some clones. Where compared with another copy, unresolved V genes explain less than half of these, and the others have no known cause. This sample is represented by hundreds of thousands of clones; 75% to 85% of them were singletons. The ten largest account for about 1.3% of the sample. The sample taken for sequencing was peripheral blood. Every receptor here comes from a woman aged 30 to 39 with COVID-19, enrolled during active disease.

V and J are TRBV19 and TRBJ1-1; maybe TRBD1 (6 bases). This CDR3 is built from 14 residues. Germline CDR1 LNHDA, CDR2 SQIVND (reference sequence). Trimming left V 3 bases short and J 5 bases short, with 13 bases between. As DNA, the CDR3 is TGTGCCAGTAGTATCATAGGGGGGGGGACTGAAGCTTTCTTT. Its protein is CASSIIGGGTEAFF.

V and J are TRBV24-1 and TRBJ2-3, with D possibly TRBD2 on 6 matching bases. Trimming removed 5 bases from V and 8 bases from J, with 10 bases in between. Per the germline V gene, CDR1 is KGHDR and CDR2 is SFDVKD. This CDR3 has 12 amino acids. The CDR3 sequence is CATSVGGGTQYF. The CDR3 nucleotides read TGTGCCACCAGTGTCGGGGGAGGTACGCAGTATTTT.

The chain is built from TRBV7-9 and TRBJ1-2; D uncertain. Trimming left V 1 base short and J 3 bases short, with 15 bases between. The CDR3 totals 16 residues. Germline lookup yields CDR1 SEHNR and CDR2 FQNEAQ (reference sequence). The CDR3 nucleotides read TGTGCCAGCAGCTTAGGTGTCCAGACTCGGGACTATGGCTACACCTTC. It yields the protein CASSLGVQTRDYGYTF.